This T cell receptor beta chain was documented in a study of CD8 T cells in ankylosing spondylitis. TCRdb re-called the 5' RACE reads through MiXCR, storing one row per CDR3 protein. This sample yields around 770,000 distinct CDR3 sequences, of which over 15% are seen a single time; around 19% belongs to the top ten. General study points: Eight or nine highly homologous variants formed a TCR beta motif that appeared characteristic of ankylosing spondylitis blood.

V was shortened by 0 bases and J by 0 bases, with 10 bases between the two germline ends. Germline V CDR1 and CDR2: SGHRS, YFSETQ. This CDR3 has 16 residues. With regard to this clonotype: Its antigen is not known.

The chain couples TRBV5-1 to TRBJ2-1; D perhaps matches TRBD2 (6 bases). The source of this sequence is a male donor with ankylosing spondylitis. Sequencing was performed on blood, either unsorted or a sorted T cell fraction (not recorded which). CDR3 sequence: CASSLVPGASYNEQFF. In DNA form, the CDR3 reads TGCGCCAGCAGCTTGGTGCCGGGAGCCTCCTACAATGAGCAGTTCTTC.